The present entry profiles one TCR beta chain with its context. This entry comes from a study of blood T cell repertoires in COVID-19. The V gene's germline CDR1 is MNHEY and CDR2 SMNVEV (reference sequence). CDR3 length: 17 residues. V shed 4 bases and J 3 bases; nucleotides not matched to a gene: 14. As handled by the study authors: Amplifying reference gene primers gave estimates of nucleated cell counts. Assay: immunoSEQ multiplex PCR; the TCRdb copy retains only in-frame clones and omits some. V and J calls and clone size follow that table, whereas D and trimming were derived from the DNA. The sample has around 70,000 clones; around 86% are singletons.

V and J are TRBV27 and TRBJ2-5, with TRBD2 matching 7 bases. The receptor was derived from a man between 45 and 60 years old with active COVID-19. The specimen was peripheral blood. This CDR3 is CASSSFTALGLEETQYF. DNA of the CDR3: TGTGCCAGCAGTTCCTTCACCGCACTTGGACTAGAAGAGACCCAGTACTTC.